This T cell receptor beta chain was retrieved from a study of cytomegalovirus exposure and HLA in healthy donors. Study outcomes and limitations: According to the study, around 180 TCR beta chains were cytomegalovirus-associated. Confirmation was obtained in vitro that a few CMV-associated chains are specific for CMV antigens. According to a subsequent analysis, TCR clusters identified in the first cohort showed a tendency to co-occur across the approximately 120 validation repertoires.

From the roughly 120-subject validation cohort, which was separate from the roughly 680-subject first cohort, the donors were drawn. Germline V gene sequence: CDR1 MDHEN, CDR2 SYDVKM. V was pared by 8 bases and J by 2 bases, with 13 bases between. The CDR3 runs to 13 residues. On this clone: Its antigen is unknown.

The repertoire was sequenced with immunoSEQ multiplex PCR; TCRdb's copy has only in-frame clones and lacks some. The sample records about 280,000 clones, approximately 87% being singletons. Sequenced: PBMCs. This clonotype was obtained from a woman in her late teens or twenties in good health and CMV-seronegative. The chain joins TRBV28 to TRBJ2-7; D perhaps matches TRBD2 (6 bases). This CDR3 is CASGSGATYEQYF. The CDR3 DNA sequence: TGTGCCAGCGGGTCGGGAGCCACCTACGAGCAGTACTTC.